Below are 20 T cell receptor beta chains sequenced from a single sample in a study of CD8 T cells in Susac syndrome. Roughly 0.45 to 1 ug RNA was reverse transcribed with random hexamers. TCRdb re-called the immunoSEQ multiplex PCR reads through MiXCR, storing one row per CDR3 protein. The repertoire includes more than 100,000 distinct CDR3 sequences, roughly 76% of them detected once, and around 0.51% sits in the top ten. Sequencing was done on a sample of CD8+ T cells from PBMCs. The receptors were sampled from a human donor with multiple sclerosis.

The J gene is TRBJ1-5, the V gene TRBV20-1, with TRBD1 matching 8 bases. Germline CDR1 reads DFQATT; CDR2 reads SNEGSKA (reference sequence). V shed 3 bases and J 1 base; nucleotides not matched to a gene: 8. The CDR3 sequence is 16 residues long. Here the CDR3 DNA reads TGCAGTGCTAGGTCACAGGGGGACGCGAGCAATCAGCCCCAGCATTTT. It is translated as CSARSQGDASNQPQHF.

V usage is TRBV14 and J usage is TRBJ1-1, with 8 positions matching TRBD1. The length of the CDR3 is 15 residues. After removal of 7 bases from V and 7 bases from J, the junction contained 14 bases not matched to a gene. CDR1 and CDR2 from the germline V gene are SGHDN and FVKESK. CDR3 nucleotides: TGTGCCAGCAAAGGCAGAGGACAGGGAGCTTTTGAAGCTTTCTTT. It translates to CASKGRGQGAFEAFF.

The genes are TRBV2 and TRBJ2-7; D remains unclear. CDR3 length equals 13 residues. The V gene lost 10 bases and the J gene lost 2 bases, with 15 bases spanning the gap. CDR1 is SNHLY, CDR2 FYNNEI, per germline. The CDR3 DNA reads TGTGCCACCGGTTTAGACGGTACCTACGAGCAGTACTTC. This encodes CATGLDGTYEQYF.

The J gene is TRBJ2-7, the V gene TRBV28, with no clear D. The V end was cut by 6 bases, the J end by 2 bases, with 11 bases between. Per the germline V gene, CDR1 is MDHEN and CDR2 is SYDVKM. CDR3 size: 13 residues. The CDR3 nucleotides are TGTGCCAGCAGCCGCAGAGTGGCCTACGAGCAGTACTTC. Protein: CASSRRVAYEQYF.

V gene TRBV12-3 or TRBV12-4 combines with J gene TRBJ2-1, with D possibly being TRBD1 (6 bases). The CDR3 spans 12 residues. V lost 5 bases and J lost 10, with 12 bases in between. The DNA of the CDR3 is TGTGCCAGCAGTCATGGGACAAACGAGCAGTTCTTC. This gives the protein CASSHGTNEQFF.

The V call is TRBV14, the J call TRBJ2-7; D is perhaps TRBD2 (6 bases). Between the trimmed V and J ends, which lost 8 bases and 0 bases, there was a span of 11 bases. This CDR3 spans 13 amino acids. The V gene's germline CDR1 is SGHDN and CDR2 FVKESK. CDR3 sequence (DNA): TGTGCCAGCGGGGGGTATAGCTCCTACGAGCAGTACTTC. It encodes CASGGYSSYEQYF.

The chain uses TRBV12-3 or TRBV12-4 and TRBJ2-1; possible D gene TRBD1, 6 bases. Trimming removed 7 bases from V and 2 bases from J, with 18 bases in between. This CDR3 is 16 amino acids long. This CDR3 reads CASTETGAPPYNEQFF. CDR3 nucleotide sequence: TGTGCCAGCACCGAGACAGGTGCTCCTCCCTACAATGAGCAGTTCTTC.

The rearrangement joins TRBV11-2 to TRBJ1-3, with D uncertain. V lost 3 bases to trimming and J lost 4 bases, with 10 bases between them. Germline CDR1 is SGHAT and CDR2 is FQNNGV. The CDR3 is made up of 14 amino acids. CDR3 bases: TGTGCCAGCAGCTTCGTCGGTGTCGGAAACACCATATATTTT. Amino acids: CASSFVGVGNTIYF.

The V call is TRBV20-1, the J call TRBJ2-7; 8 bases align to TRBD1. The V segment lost 4 bases and the J segment 1 base; nucleotides outside the gene matches: 6. Germline V gene lookup returns CDR1 DFQATT and CDR2 SNEGSKA (reference sequence). This CDR3 spans 14 amino acids. The CDR3 DNA follows: TGCAGTGCTAAGGACAGGGAAGGATCCTACGAGCAGTACTTC. Translated, it gives CSAKDREGSYEQYF.

This chain joins TRBV5-1 and TRBJ2-1; the match to TRBD2 covers 9 bases. Germline trimming cut 8 bases from V and 2 bases from J; bases unmatched to any gene: 17. The CDR3 is 18 residues long. Germline assignment: CDR1 SGHRS and CDR2 YFSETQ. The CDR3 spells CARSGVSGAGGAYNEQFF. CDR3 DNA: TGCGCCAGGAGCGGGGTCTCGGGAGCGGGGGGAGCCTACAATGAGCAGTTCTTC.

The V and J genes are TRBV2 and TRBJ1-1, with D possibly TRBD1 on 5 matching bases. Trimming pared 3 bases from V and 5 bases from J, leaving 10 bases between. CDR3 length: 13 residues. Germline CDR1 and CDR2: SNHLY and FYNNEI. CDR3 bases: TGTGCCAGCAGTGATGAGGGGTATACTGAAGCTTTCTTT. Translation: CASSDEGYTEAFF.

This rearrangement joins TRBV4-2 to TRBJ2-3; D unclear. The germline V gene encodes CDR1 LGHNA and CDR2 YNFKEQ. The CDR3 consists of 17 residues. V shed 7 bases and J shed 0 bases, with 20 bases lying between them. The CDR3 nucleotides are TGTGCCAGCACCCTTCTACCGAGTGGGCAGAGCACAGATACGCAGTATTTT. As protein: CASTLLPSGQSTDTQYF.

The V call is TRBV5-6, the J call TRBJ1-3; 9 positions agree with TRBD1. The germline V gene encodes CDR1 SGHDT and CDR2 YYEEEE. This CDR3 is built from 16 residues. V was clipped by 3 bases and J by 0 bases; unmatched bases: 4. In DNA, the CDR3 is TGTGCCAGCAGCTACGGGACAGGGAGCTCTGGAAACACCATATATTTT. Translating gives CASSYGTGSSGNTIYF.

The V call is TRBV7-8, the J call TRBJ1-1; 7 nucleotides line up with TRBD1. The junction had 3 bases not matched to a gene; V was cut back by 3 bases and J by 8 bases. This CDR3 has 12 residues. Per the germline V gene, CDR1 is SGHVS and CDR2 is FQNEAQ. CDR3 DNA sequence: TGTGCCAGCAGCTTCGACAGGGACGAAGCTTTCTTT. It is translated as CASSFDRDEAFF.

V gene TRBV4-2 combines with J gene TRBJ1-5; TRBD1 is a possible D gene (5 bases). This CDR3 spans 13 amino acids. V lost 0 bases and J lost 6, with 6 bases in between. The germline V gene has CDR1 LGHNA and CDR2 YNFKEQ. CDR3 region: CASSQDQGQPQHF. The CDR3 region has the DNA TGTGCCAGCAGCCAAGATCAGGGTCAGCCCCAGCATTTT.

The chain is built from TRBV29-1 and TRBJ1-1, with no clear D. The germline gives CDR1 SQVTM, CDR2 ANQGSEA. V lost 3 bases, J lost 2 bases, and 25 bases lay in between. The CDR3 is made up of 18 amino acids. The DNA of the CDR3 is TGCAGCGTTGATCCGGCCGTTTTTAATACATCCCCTAACACTGAAGCTTTCTTT. Translating gives CSVDPAVFNTSPNTEAFF.

The gene calls are TRBV12-3 or TRBV12-4 and TRBJ2-3; 12 bases align to TRBD2. Trimming removed 6 bases from V and 6 bases from J; junction bases left unmatched: 10. The CDR3 is made up of 16 amino acids. The CDR3 DNA reads as TGTGCCAGCAGACACCCAGGACTAGCGGGAATGGATACGCAGTATTTT. As protein: CASRHPGLAGMDTQYF.

This clonotype appeared once. This rearrangement joins TRBV5-1 to TRBJ1-1, with D unresolved. The CDR3 runs to 13 residues. V was trimmed by 5 bases and J by 0 bases, leaving 8 bases between them. Germline lookup yields CDR1 SGHRS and CDR2 YFSETQ. The CDR3 protein is CASSHRMNTEAFF. The DNA of the CDR3 is TGCGCCAGCAGTCACAGAATGAACACTGAAGCTTTCTTT. Drawing the rest from reference TRBV5-1 and TRBJ1-1, the complete variable domain is KAGVTQTPRYLIKTRGQQVTLSCSPISGHRSVSWYQQTPGQGLQFLFEYFSETQRNKGNFPGRFSGRQFSNSRSEMNVSTLELGDSALYLCASSHRMNTEAFFGQGTRLTVV.

The chain links TRBV5-6 to TRBJ1-1; D is unresolved. The germline V and J ends were trimmed by 1 base and 6 bases, with 10 bases remaining between them. This CDR3 spans 13 amino acids. Germline V gives CDR1 SGHDT, CDR2 YYEEEE. The CDR3 DNA is TGTGCCAGCAGCTTGAACTTGGTCCCTGAAGCTTTCTTT. Its protein product is CASSLNLVPEAFF.

The chain uses TRBV18 and TRBJ2-1; D is ambiguous. The ends were cut back, 0 bases at V and 4 bases at J, with 13 bases in the middle. There are 16 residues in the CDR3. The germline V gene encodes CDR1 KGHSH and CDR2 LQKENI. The CDR3 nucleotides are TGTGCCAGCTCACCACCGATCCTCGGGCTTTACAATGAGCAGTTCTTC. This codes for CASSPPILGLYNEQFF.